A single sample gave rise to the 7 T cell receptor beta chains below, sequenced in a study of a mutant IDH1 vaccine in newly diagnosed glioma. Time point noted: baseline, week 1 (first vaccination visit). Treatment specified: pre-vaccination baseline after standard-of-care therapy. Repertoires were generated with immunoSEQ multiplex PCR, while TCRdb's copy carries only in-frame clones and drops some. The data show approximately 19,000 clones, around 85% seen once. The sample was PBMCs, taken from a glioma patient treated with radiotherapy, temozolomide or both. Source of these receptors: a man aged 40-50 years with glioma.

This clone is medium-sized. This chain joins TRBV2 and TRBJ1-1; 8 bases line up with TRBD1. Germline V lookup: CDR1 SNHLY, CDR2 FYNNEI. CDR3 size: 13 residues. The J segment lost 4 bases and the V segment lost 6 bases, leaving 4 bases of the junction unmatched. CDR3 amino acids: CASRLQGGTEAFF. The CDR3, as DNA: TGTGCCAGCAGGCTACAGGGGGGCACTGAAGCTTTCTTT.

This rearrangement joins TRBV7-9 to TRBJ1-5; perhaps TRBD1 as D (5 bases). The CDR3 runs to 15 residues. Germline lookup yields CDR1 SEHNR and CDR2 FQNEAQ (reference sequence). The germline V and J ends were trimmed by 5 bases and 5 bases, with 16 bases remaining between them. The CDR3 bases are TGTGCCAGCAGCCCACTAGACAGTTTCCATCAGCCCCAGCATTTT. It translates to CASSPLDSFHQPQHF.

CDR3: CAISRDSTEAFF. The CDR3 DNA reads TGTGCCATCAGCAGAGACAGTACTGAAGCTTTCTTT. This chain links TRBV10-3 with TRBJ1-1; weak D call: TRBD1 (5 bases). This CDR3 contains 12 residues. Trimming took 6 bases from V and 5 from J, leaving 10 bases between them. The germline V gene has CDR1 ENHRY and CDR2 SYGVKD.

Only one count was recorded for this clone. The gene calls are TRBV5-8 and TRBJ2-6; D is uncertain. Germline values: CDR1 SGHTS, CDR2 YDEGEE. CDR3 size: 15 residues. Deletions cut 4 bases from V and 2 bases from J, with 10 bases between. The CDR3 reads CASSPEYTGANVLTF. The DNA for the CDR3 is TGTGCCAGCAGCCCAGAGTATACTGGGGCCAACGTCCTGACTTTC.

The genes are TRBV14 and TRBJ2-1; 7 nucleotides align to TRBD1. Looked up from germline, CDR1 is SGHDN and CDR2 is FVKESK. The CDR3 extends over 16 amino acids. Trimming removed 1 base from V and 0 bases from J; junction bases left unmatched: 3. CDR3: CASSQGQGISYNEQFF. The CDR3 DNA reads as TGTGCCAGCAGCCAAGGACAGGGAATCTCCTACAATGAGCAGTTCTTC.

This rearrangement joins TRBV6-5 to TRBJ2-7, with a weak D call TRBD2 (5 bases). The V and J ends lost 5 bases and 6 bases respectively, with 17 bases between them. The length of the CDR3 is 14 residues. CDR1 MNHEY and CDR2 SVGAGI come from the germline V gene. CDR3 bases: TGTGCCAGCAGTCGAGGAGGTTGGAGCGCCGAGCAGTACTTC. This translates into CASSRGGWSAEQYF.

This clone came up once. The CDR3 is CSALPGTGVGDTQYF. CDR3 coding DNA: TGCAGCGCCTTGCCCGGGACAGGTGTAGGAGATACGCAGTATTTT. This sequence joins TRBV29-1 and TRBJ2-3, with TRBD1 identical over 8 bases. The germline CDR1 and CDR2 sequences are SQVTM and ANQGSEA. The J segment lost 5 bases and the V segment lost 7 bases, leaving 14 bases of the junction unmatched. The CDR3 consists of 15 residues.